This T cell receptor (beta chain) emerged from a study of blood T cell repertoires in COVID-19. Profiled with immunoSEQ multiplex PCR; TCRdb holds only in-frame clones, not every one. The table includes about 360,000 clones, 83% detected once. This CDR3 is built from 13 residues. V lost 0 bases to trimming and J lost 4 bases, with 10 bases between them. Germline-derived CDR1 and CDR2 are SQVTM and ANQGSEA. J is TRBJ2-7 and V is TRBV29-1; a possible D gene is TRBD2 (5 bases). The sequence was obtained from a man aged 30 to 45 with active or convalescent COVID-19. The sequencing sample was made of peripheral blood. The CDR3 loop is CSVEELGGYEQYF. CDR3 sequence (DNA): TGCAGCGTTGAAGAACTGGGCGGGTACGAGCAGTACTTC.